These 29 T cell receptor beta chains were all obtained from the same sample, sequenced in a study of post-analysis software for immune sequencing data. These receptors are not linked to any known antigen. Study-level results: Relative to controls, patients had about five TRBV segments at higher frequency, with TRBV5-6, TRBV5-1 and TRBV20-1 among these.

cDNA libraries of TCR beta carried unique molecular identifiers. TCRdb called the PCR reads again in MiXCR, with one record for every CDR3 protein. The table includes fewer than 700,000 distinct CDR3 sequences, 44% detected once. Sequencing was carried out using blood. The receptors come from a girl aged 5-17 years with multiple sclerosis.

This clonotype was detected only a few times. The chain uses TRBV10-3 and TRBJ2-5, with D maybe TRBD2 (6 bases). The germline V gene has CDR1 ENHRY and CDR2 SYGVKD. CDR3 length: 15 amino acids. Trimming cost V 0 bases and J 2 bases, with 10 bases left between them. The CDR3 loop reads CAISESGLAQETQYF. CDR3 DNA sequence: TGTGCCATCAGTGAGTCTGGGCTAGCGCAAGAGACCCAGTACTTC.

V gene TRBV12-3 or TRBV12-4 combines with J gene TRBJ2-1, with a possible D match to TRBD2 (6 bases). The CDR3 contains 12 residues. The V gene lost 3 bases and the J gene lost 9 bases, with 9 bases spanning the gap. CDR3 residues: CASSFPGVEQFF. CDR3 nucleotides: TGTGCCAGCAGTTTCCCGGGGGTTGAGCAGTTCTTC.

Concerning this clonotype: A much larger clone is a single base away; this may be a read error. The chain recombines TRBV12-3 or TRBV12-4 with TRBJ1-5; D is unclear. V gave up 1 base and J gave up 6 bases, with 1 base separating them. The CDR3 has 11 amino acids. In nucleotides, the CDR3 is TGTGCCAGCAGTTTAGTTCAGCCCCAGCATTTT. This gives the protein CASSLVQPQHF.

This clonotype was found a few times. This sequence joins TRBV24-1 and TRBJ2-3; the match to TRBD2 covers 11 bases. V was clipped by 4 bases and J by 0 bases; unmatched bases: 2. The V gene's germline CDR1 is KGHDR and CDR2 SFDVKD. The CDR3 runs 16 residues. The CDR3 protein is CATSDRTSGSTDTQYF. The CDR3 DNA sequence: TGTGCCACCAGTGACAGGACTAGCGGGAGCACAGATACGCAGTATTTT.

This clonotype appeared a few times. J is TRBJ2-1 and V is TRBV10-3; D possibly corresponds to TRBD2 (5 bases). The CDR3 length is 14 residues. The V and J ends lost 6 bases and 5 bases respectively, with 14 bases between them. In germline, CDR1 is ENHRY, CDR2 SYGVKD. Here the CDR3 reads CAIRPSPGDNEQFF. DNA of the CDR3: TGTGCCATCAGACCTAGCCCAGGAGACAATGAGCAGTTCTTC.

Here the CDR3 DNA reads TGTGCCAGCAACCTGGACTCCTCACCCTATACGCAGTATTTT. Protein sequence: CASNLDSSPYTQYF. The chain uses TRBV12-3 or TRBV12-4 and TRBJ2-3, with a possible D match to TRBD2 (5 bases). V was trimmed by 7 bases and J by 7 bases, leaving 18 bases between them. The CDR3 has 14 residues.

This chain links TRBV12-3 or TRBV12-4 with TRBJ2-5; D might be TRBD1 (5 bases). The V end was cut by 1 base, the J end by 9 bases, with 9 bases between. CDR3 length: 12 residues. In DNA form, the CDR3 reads TGTGCCAGCAGTTTAGGGGGCCAGGCCCAGTACTTC. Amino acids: CASSLGGQAQYF.

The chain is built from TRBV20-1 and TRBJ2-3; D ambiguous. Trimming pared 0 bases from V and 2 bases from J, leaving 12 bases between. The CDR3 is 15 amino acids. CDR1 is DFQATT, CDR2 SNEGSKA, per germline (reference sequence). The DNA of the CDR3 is TGCAGTGCTAGAGATCTTGGGGAATTCACAGATACGCAGTATTTT. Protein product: CSARDLGEFTDTQYF.

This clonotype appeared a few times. CDR3 bases: TGTGCCAGCAGCCCCCTGGGCAGGGGTAAGGTTGGCTACACCTTC. This translates into CASSPLGRGKVGYTF. J is TRBJ1-2 and V is TRBV5-5, with a weak D call TRBD1 (6 bases). The CDR3 sequence is 15 residues long. Looked up from germline, CDR1 is SGHKS and CDR2 is YYEKEE (reference sequence). V lost 4 bases and J 7 bases, leaving 20 bases between the germline ends. The full variable domain, in which reference TRBV5-5 and TRBJ1-2 provide the parts outside the CDR3, is DAGVTQSPTHLIKTRGQQVTLRCSPISGHKSVSWYQQVLGQGPQFIFQYYEKEERGRGNFPDRFSARQFPNYSSELNVNALLLGDSALYLCASSPLGRGKVGYTFGSGTRLTVV.

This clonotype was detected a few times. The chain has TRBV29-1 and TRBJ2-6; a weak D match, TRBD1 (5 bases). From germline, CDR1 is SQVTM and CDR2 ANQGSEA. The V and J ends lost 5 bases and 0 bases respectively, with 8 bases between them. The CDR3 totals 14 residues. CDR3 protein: CSVTDSSGANVLTF. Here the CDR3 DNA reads TGCAGCGTTACCGACAGCTCTGGGGCCAACGTCCTGACTTTC.

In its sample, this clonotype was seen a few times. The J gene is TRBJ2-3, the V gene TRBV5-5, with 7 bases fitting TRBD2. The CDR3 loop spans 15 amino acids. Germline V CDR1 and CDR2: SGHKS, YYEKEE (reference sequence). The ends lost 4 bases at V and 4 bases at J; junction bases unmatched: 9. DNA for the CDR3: TGTGCCAGCAGCAGACGTAGCGGGCGGGCAGATACGCAGTATTTT. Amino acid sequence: CASSRRSGRADTQYF.

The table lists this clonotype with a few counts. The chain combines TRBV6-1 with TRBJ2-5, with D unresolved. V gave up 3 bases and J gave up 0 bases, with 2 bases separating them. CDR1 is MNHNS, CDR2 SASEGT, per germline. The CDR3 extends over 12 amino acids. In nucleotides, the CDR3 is TGTGCCAGCAGTGAGTACCAAGAGACCCAGTACTTC. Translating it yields CASSEYQETQYF.

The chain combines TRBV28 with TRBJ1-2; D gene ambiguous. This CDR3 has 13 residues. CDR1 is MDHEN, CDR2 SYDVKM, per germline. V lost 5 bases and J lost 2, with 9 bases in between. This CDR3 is CASSTGSNYGYTF. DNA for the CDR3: TGTGCCAGCAGTACGGGTAGCAACTATGGCTACACCTTC.

CDR3 sequence reads: CASSRSSGGTTNEKLFF. CDR3 sequence (DNA): TGTGCCAGCAGTCGTTCATCAGGGGGAACGACTAATGAAAAACTGTTTTTT. This chain connects TRBV7-9 to TRBJ1-4; 7 bases fit TRBD1. Trimming cost V 6 bases and J 2 bases; bases outside gene matches: 12. CDR1 and CDR2 (germline): SEHNR, FQNEAQ (reference sequence). The CDR3 runs to 17 residues.

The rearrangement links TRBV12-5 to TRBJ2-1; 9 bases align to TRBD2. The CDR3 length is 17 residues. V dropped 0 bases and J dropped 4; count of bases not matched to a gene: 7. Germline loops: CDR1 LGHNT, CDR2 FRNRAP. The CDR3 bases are TGTGCTAGTGGTTTGGTACCTAGCGGGGCGTTTTACAATGAGCAGTTCTTC. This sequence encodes CASGLVPSGAFYNEQFF.

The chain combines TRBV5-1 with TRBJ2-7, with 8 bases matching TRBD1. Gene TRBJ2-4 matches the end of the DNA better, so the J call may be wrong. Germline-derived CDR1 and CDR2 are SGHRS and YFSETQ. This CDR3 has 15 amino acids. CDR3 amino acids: CASSAEGQVENIQYF. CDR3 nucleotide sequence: TGCGCCAGCAGCGCCGAGGGACAGGTGGAAAACATTCAGTACTTC.

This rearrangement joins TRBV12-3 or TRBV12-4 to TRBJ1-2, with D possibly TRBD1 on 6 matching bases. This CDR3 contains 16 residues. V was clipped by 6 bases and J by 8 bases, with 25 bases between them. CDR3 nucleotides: TGTGCCAGCAGCCTGGGGGGGGCACAGGGTGTGTCGGGCTACACCTTC. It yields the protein CASSLGGAQGVSGYTF.

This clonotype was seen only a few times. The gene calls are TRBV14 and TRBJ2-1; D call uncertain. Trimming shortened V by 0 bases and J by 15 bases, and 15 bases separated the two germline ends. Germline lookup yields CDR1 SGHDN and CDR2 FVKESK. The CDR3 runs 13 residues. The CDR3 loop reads CASSQEVTAAPFF. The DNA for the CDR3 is TGTGCCAGCAGCCAAGAGGTAACGGCCGCCCCGTTCTTC.

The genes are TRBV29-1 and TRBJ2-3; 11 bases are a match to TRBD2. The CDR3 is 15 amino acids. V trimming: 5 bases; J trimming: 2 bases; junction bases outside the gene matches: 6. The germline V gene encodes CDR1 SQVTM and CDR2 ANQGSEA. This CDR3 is CSVSGLAGFTDTQYF. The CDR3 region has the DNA TGCAGCGTTTCCGGACTAGCGGGCTTCACAGATACGCAGTATTTT.

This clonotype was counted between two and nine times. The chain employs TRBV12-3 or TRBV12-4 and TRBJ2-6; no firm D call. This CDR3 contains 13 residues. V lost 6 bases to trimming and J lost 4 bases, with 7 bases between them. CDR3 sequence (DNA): TGTGCCAGCAGGCCGACCGGGGCCAACGTCCTGACTTTC. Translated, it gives CASRPTGANVLTF.

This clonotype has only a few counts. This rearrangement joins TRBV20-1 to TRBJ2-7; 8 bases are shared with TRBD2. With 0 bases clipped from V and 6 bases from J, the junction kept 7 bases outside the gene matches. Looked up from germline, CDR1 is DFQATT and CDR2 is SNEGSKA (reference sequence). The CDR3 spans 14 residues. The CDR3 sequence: CSARDPKRGFEQYF. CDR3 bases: TGCAGTGCTAGAGATCCAAAGCGGGGGTTCGAGCAGTACTTC.

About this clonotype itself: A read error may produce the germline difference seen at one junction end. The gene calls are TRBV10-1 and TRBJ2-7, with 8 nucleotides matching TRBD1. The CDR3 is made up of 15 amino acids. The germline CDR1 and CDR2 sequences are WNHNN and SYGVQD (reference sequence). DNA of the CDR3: TGCGCCAGCAGTGGACCCCCGGGACAGGCCTACGAGCAGTACTTT. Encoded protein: CASSGPPGQAYEQYF.

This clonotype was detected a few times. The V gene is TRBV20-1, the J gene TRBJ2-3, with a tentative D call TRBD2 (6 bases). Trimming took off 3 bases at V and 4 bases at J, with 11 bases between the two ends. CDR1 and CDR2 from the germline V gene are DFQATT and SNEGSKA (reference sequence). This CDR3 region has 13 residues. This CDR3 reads CSASILASDTQYF. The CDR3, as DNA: TGCAGTGCTAGTATACTAGCTTCAGATACGCAGTATTTT.

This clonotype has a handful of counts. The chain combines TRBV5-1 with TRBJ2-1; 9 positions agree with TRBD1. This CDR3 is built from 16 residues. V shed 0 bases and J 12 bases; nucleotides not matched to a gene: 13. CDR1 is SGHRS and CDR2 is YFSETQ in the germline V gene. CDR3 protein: CASSLALGQGPLGQFF. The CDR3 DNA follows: TGCGCCAGCAGCTTGGCCTTAGGACAGGGGCCGCTGGGGCAGTTCTTC.

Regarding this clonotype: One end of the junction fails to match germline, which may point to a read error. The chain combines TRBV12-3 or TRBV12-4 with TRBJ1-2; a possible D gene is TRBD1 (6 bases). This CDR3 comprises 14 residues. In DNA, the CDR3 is TGTGTCAGCAGGACTCTCTTAGGGGGTCATGGCTACACCTTC. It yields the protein CVSRTLLGGHGYTF.

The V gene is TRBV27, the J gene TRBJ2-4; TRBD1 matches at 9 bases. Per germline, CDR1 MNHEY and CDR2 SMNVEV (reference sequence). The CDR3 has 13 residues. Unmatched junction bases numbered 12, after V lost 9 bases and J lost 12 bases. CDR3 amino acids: CASAGTGPRGQYF. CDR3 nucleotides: TGTGCCAGTGCCGGGACAGGGCCCAGGGGTCAGTACTTC.

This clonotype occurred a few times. The CDR3 nucleotides are TGTGCCAGCAGCCGGGGGGACCCAATCTACGAGCAGTACTTC. This gives the protein CASSRGDPIYEQYF. The rearrangement uses TRBV7-9 and TRBJ2-7; 7 bases map to TRBD2. The CDR3 has 14 residues. After removal of 5 bases from V and 3 bases from J, the junction contained 7 bases not matched to a gene. Germline CDR1 is SEHNR and CDR2 is FQNEAQ (reference sequence).

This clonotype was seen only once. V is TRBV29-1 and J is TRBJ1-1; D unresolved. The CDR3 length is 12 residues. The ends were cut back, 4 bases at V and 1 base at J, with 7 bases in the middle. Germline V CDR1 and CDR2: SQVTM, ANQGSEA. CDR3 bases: TGCAGCGTTGCTGGAGCGAACACTGAAGCTTTCTTT. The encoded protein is CSVAGANTEAFF.

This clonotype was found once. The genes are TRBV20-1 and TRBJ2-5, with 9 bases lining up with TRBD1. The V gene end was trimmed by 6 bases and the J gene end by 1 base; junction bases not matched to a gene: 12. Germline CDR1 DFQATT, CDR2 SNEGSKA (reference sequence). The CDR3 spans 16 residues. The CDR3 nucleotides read TGCAGTGCGTCGCCGGGACAGGGCCAATTCCAAGAGACCCAGTACTTC. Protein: CSASPGQGQFQETQYF.